Shown below are 7 T cell receptor beta chains from a single sample sequenced in a study of T-cell reconstitution after alpha-beta-depleted transplantation in children. Preparation of the TCRbeta library used unique molecular identifiers. Each CDR3 protein gets one entry after TCRdb re-called the PCR reads with MiXCR. Of approximately 650,000 distinct CDR3 sequences in the sample, around 14% were seen once. The sequencing used PBMCs, collected before TCRalphabeta/CD19-depleted stem cell transplant. The receptors originated from a girl aged 2 to 10 with congenital amegakaryocytic thrombocytopenia, due to receive a stem cell transplant.

This clonotype was recorded at least ten times. V usage is TRBV14 and J usage is TRBJ2-7, with no clear D. The CDR3 covers 13 residues. Germline V gives CDR1 SGHDN, CDR2 FVKESK. V lost 4 bases to trimming and J lost 2 bases, with 9 bases between them. As DNA, the CDR3 is TGTGCCAGCAGCCTTTCGAGCCCCTACGAGCAGTACTTC. It encodes CASSLSSPYEQYF. The variable domain in full, completed from reference TRBV14 and TRBJ2-7, reads EAGVTQFPSHSVIEKGQTVTLRCDPISGHDNLYWYRRVMGKEIKFLLHFVKESKQDESGMPNNRFLAERTGGTYSTLKVQPAELEDSGVYFCASSLSSPYEQYFGPGTRLTVT.

Many counts were recorded for this clonotype. The CDR3 sequence: CSASPQPMGNQPQHF. In DNA, the CDR3 is TGCAGTGCTAGTCCTCAACCGATGGGCAATCAGCCCCAGCATTTT. The chain uses TRBV20-1 and TRBJ1-5, with D uncertain. The V and J ends lost 3 bases and 2 bases respectively, with 14 bases between them. The CDR3 loop spans 15 amino acids. Per germline, CDR1 DFQATT and CDR2 SNEGSKA (reference sequence).

This clonotype was detected ten times or more. CDR3 nucleotides: TGTGCCAGCAGTGAAAGTCGGCTACGCGGAGATACGCAGTATTTT. Its protein is CASSESRLRGDTQYF. The J gene is TRBJ2-3, the V gene TRBV25-1; the D is unclear. Germline loops: CDR1 MGHDK, CDR2 SYGVNS. Trimming took 2 bases from V and 5 from J, leaving 14 bases between them. The CDR3 is made up of 15 amino acids. The full variable domain, rest sourced from reference TRBV25-1 and TRBJ2-3, is EADIYQTPRYLVIGTGKKITLECSQTMGHDKMYWYQQDPGMELHLIHYSYGVNSTEKGDLSSESTVSRIRTEHFPLTLESARPSHTSQYLCASSESRLRGDTQYFGPGTRLTVL.

CDR3 in amino acids: CATSSTQRGAIRLYYEQYF. In DNA form, the CDR3 reads TGTGCCACCAGCAGCACACAAAGGGGGGCAATACGCTTGTACTACGAGCAGTACTTC. The chain links TRBV15 to TRBJ2-7; D possibly matches TRBD1 or TRBD2 (6 bases each). V shed 3 bases and J shed 3 bases, with 27 bases lying between them. Germline lookup yields CDR1 LNHNV and CDR2 YYDKDF (reference sequence). This CDR3 spans 19 amino acids.

Only a few counts were recorded for this clonotype. The CDR3 region is CASSPGLRGAGELFF. DNA of the CDR3: TGCGCCAGCAGCCCTGGACTAAGGGGAGCCGGGGAGCTGTTTTTT. This sequence joins TRBV5-1 and TRBJ2-2; D is possibly TRBD2 (6 bases). This CDR3 comprises 15 residues. Trimming removed 4 bases from V and 6 bases from J, with 16 bases in between. Germline V lookup: CDR1 SGHRS, CDR2 YFSETQ.

In its sample, this clonotype was seen many times. The V and J genes are TRBV10-3 and TRBJ2-7; 10 bases align to TRBD2. This CDR3 region has 14 residues. V shed 3 bases and J 2 bases; nucleotides not matched to a gene: 1. Germline CDR1 ENHRY, CDR2 SYGVKD. The CDR3 DNA reads as TGTGCCATCAGTGACGGACTAGCGGCCTACGAGCAGTACTTC. Protein: CAISDGLAAYEQYF.

This clonotype was observed at least ten times. V and J are TRBV9 and TRBJ2-3; D unresolved. Germline V CDR1 and CDR2: SGDLS, YYNGEE. The V end lost 0 bases, the J end lost 3 bases, and 17 bases lay between the germline ends. The CDR3 consists of 17 residues. CDR3 amino acids: CASSVGHEPPGTDTQYF. For the CDR3, the DNA is TGTGCCAGCAGCGTAGGACACGAACCGCCCGGGACAGATACGCAGTATTTT.